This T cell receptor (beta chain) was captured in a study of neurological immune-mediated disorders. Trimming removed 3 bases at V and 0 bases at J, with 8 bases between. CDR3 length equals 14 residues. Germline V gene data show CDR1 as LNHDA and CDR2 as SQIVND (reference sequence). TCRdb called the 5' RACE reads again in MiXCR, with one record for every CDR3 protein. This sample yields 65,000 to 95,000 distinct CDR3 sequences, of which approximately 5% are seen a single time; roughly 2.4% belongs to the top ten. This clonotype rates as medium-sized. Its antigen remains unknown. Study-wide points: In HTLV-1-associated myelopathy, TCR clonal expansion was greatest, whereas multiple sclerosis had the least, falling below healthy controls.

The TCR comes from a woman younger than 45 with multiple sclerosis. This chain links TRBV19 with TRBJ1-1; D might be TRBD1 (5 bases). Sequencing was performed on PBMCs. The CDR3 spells CASSMGPMNTEAFF. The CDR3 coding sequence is TGTGCCAGTAGTATGGGACCGATGAACACTGAAGCTTTCTTT. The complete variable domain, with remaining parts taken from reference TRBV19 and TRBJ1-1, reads DGGITQSPKYLFRKEGQNVTLSCEQNLNHDAMYWYRQDPGQGLRLIYYSQIVNDFQKGDIAEGYSVSREKKESFPLTVTSAQKNPTAFYLCASSMGPMNTEAFFGQGTRLTVV.